What follows are 12 T cell receptor beta chains derived from one specimen sequenced in a study of shared clonotypes between healthy human individuals. As defined, naive CD8 cells were CD45RO-negative and positively selected for CCR7, with terminally differentiated effector memory CD45RA+ cells excluded. Libraries were prepared by immunoSEQ multiplex PCR; TCRdb keeps only in-frame clonotypes and omits some of them. Of around 560,000 clones listed, 85% to 95% are singletons. Sequencing was performed on naive CD8+ T cells sorted from blood. These receptors originate from a woman aged 25 to 39 in good health.

The V call is TRBV30, the J call TRBJ2-5, with TRBD1 matching over 7 bases. The end of the DNA aligns better with TRBJ2-7, so the J call may be wrong. This CDR3 comprises 12 residues. Germline lookup yields CDR1 GTSNPN and CDR2 SVGIG (reference sequence). The CDR3 region has the DNA TGTGCCACAAGGACAGGCTCCTACGAGCAGTACTTC. Translating it yields CATRTGSYEQYF.

V gene TRBV5-1 combines with J gene TRBJ2-1; 8 positions agree with TRBD2. The trim removed 4 bases at V and 7 bases at J, leaving 7 bases unmatched. Germline CDR1 reads SGHRS; CDR2 reads YFSETQ. This CDR3 spans 14 amino acids. The DNA of the CDR3 is TGCGCCAGCAGCACCAGACTAGCGCGAAATGAGCAGTTCTTC. This sequence encodes CASSTRLARNEQFF.

The gene calls are TRBV10-2 and TRBJ2-1, with 11 bases identical to TRBD2. This CDR3 is built from 20 residues. The germline V gene encodes CDR1 WSHSY and CDR2 SAAADI. With 6 bases clipped from V and 0 bases from J, the junction kept 16 bases outside the gene matches. The CDR3 DNA sequence: TGCGCCAGCAGCGATGAACGAGGGACTAGCGGCCTAAGCTCCTACAATGAGCAGTTCTTC. Its protein is CASSDERGTSGLSSYNEQFF.

This rearrangement joins TRBV11-1 to TRBJ2-7, with 9 bases fitting TRBD2. The germline CDR1 and CDR2 sequences are SGHAT and FQDESV (reference sequence). Trimming cost V 5 bases and J 4 bases; bases outside gene matches: 12. The length of the CDR3 is 16 residues. The CDR3 here is CASSLRPTSGRYEQYF. DNA for the CDR3: TGTGCCAGCAGCCTACGCCCCACCAGCGGGAGGTACGAGCAGTACTTC.

This CDR3 is CASRPPGRGNEQFF. CDR3 nucleotides: TGTGCCAGCAGACCCCCGGGGAGGGGGAATGAGCAGTTCTTC. The chain carries TRBV28 and TRBJ2-1; TRBD2 might be the D (7 bases). Germline CDR1 reads MDHEN; CDR2 reads SYDVKM. The V end was cut by 6 bases, the J end by 7 bases, with 16 bases between. This CDR3 comprises 14 residues.

This chain connects TRBV6-6 to TRBJ2-1, with D unresolved. This CDR3 has 14 residues. Between the trimmed V and J ends, which lost 6 bases and 4 bases, there was a span of 13 bases. Germline CDR1 MNHNY, CDR2 SVGAGI (reference sequence). The CDR3 bases are TGTGCCAGCAGCCGGCATCCGACTTACAATGAGCAGTTCTTC. It is translated as CASSRHPTYNEQFF.

J is TRBJ2-7 and V is TRBV27, with D hard to call. The CDR3 has 15 amino acids. CDR1 and CDR2 (germline): MNHEY, SMNVEV (reference sequence). V shed 3 bases and J shed 3 bases, with 15 bases lying between them. The CDR3, as DNA: TGTGCCAGCAGTTTGGATCGACTCGGAGACTACGAGCAGTACTTC. This gives the protein CASSLDRLGDYEQYF.

The chain has TRBV7-9 and TRBJ2-2; weak D call: TRBD1 (6 bases). CDR3 size: 17 residues. CDR1 and CDR2 (germline): SEHNR, FQNEAQ (reference sequence). V lost 4 bases, J lost 6 bases, and 21 bases lay in between. The CDR3 is CASSSGRYRVLSGELFF. The CDR3 region has the DNA TGTGCCAGCAGCTCCGGAAGGTACAGGGTTCTGTCCGGGGAGCTGTTTTTT.

The V and J genes are TRBV11-2 and TRBJ2-7; 9 nucleotides match TRBD2. Per the germline V gene, CDR1 is SGHAT and CDR2 is FQNNGV. The CDR3 sequence is 14 residues long. V lost 5 bases, J lost 4 bases, and 6 bases stayed unmatched. In nucleotides, the CDR3 is TGTGCCAGCAGCCTTAGCGGGAGCGAGTACGAGCAGTACTTC. This translates into CASSLSGSEYEQYF.

The V gene is TRBV27, the J gene TRBJ2-4; D gene unclear. The CDR3 contains 12 residues. V was shortened by 8 bases and J by 5 bases, with 10 bases between the two germline ends. The germline gives CDR1 MNHEY, CDR2 SMNVEV (reference sequence). The CDR3 DNA reads TGTGCCAGCGTCTGGAAACAAAACATTCAGTACTTC. The encoded protein is CASVWKQNIQYF.

V and J are TRBV11-2 and TRBJ2-5; D perhaps matches TRBD2 (5 bases). CDR1 SGHAT and CDR2 FQNNGV come from the germline V gene. This CDR3 region has 15 residues. V shed 5 bases and J shed 4 bases, with 17 bases lying between them. CDR3 loop: CASSQILVSGETQYF. DNA of the CDR3: TGTGCCAGCAGCCAGATACTAGTTTCCGGAGAGACCCAGTACTTC. The whole variable domain, remainder taken from reference TRBV11-2 and TRBJ2-5, is EAGVAQSPRYKIIEKRQSVAFWCNPISGHATLYWYQQILGQGPKLLIQFQNNGVVDDSQLPKDRFSAERLKGVDSTLKIQPAKLEDSAVYLCASSQILVSGETQYFGPGTRLLVL.

As to this clone: The sample contains more than one DNA sequence encoding this CDR3. V usage is TRBV27 and J usage is TRBJ2-7, with unresolved D. V lost 0 bases and J lost 7, with 4 bases in between. Germline-derived CDR1 and CDR2 are MNHEY and SMNVEV (reference sequence). The CDR3 sequence is 11 residues long. CDR3 DNA sequence: TGTGCCAGCAGTTTATCTGGGGAGCAGTACTTC. Translation gives CASSLSGEQYF.